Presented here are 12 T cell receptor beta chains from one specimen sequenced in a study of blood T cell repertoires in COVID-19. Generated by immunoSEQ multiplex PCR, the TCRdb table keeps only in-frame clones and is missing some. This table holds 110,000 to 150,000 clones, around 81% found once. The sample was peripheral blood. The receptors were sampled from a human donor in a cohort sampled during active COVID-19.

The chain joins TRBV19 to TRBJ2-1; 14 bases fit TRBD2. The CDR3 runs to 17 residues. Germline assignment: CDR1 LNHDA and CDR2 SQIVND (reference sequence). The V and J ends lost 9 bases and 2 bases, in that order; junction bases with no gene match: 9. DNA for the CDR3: TGTGCCAGAGTCTCCGGGACTAGCGGGAGTCCCTACAATGAGCAGTTCTTC. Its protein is CARVSGTSGSPYNEQFF.

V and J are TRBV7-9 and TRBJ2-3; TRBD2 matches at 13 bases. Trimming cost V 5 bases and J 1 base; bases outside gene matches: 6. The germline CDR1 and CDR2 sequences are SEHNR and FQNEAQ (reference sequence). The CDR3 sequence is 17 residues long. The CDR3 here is CASSDAGTSGGTDTQYF. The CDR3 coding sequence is TGTGCCAGCAGCGATGCCGGGACTAGCGGGGGCACAGATACGCAGTATTTT.

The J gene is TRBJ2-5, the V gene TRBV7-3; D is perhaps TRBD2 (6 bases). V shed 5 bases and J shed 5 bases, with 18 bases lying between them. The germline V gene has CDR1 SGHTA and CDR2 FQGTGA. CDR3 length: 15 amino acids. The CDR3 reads CASSKEGSGFETQYF. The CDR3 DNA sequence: TGTGCCAGCAGCAAAGAGGGGAGCGGGTTTGAGACCCAGTACTTC.

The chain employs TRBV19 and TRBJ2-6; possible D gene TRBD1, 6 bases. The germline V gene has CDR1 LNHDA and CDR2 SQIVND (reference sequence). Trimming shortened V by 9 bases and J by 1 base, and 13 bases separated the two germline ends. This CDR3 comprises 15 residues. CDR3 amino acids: CASGQLNSGANVLTF. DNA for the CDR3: TGTGCCAGCGGACAGTTGAATTCTGGGGCCAACGTCCTGACTTTC.

The CDR3 loop reads CASSQSYSGDAGYTF. The CDR3, as DNA: TGTGCCAGCAGCCAAAGCTACTCAGGGGACGCGGGCTACACCTTC. This rearrangement joins TRBV3-1 (or the pseudogene TRBV3-2) to TRBJ1-2; weak D call: TRBD1 (6 bases). V lost 2 bases, J lost 8 bases, and 18 bases lay in between. The CDR3 covers 15 residues. Germline V gene lookup returns CDR1 LGHDT and CDR2 YNNKEL (reference sequence).

The CDR3 DNA reads TGTGCCAGCAGCTTAGAGGTCGGGGGACCGATTGACTACACCTTC. This sequence encodes CASSLEVGGPIDYTF. The V gene is TRBV7-9, the J gene TRBJ1-2; perhaps TRBD1 as D (5 bases). Per germline, CDR1 SEHNR and CDR2 FQNEAQ (reference sequence). V shed 1 base and J shed 10 bases, with 19 bases lying between them. CDR3 length equals 15 residues.

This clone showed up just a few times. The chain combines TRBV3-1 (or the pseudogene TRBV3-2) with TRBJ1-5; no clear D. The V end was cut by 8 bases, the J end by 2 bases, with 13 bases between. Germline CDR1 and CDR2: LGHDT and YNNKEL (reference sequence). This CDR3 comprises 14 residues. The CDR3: CASAPGFRNQPQHF. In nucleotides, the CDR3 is TGTGCCAGCGCCCCGGGGTTTCGCAATCAGCCCCAGCATTTT.

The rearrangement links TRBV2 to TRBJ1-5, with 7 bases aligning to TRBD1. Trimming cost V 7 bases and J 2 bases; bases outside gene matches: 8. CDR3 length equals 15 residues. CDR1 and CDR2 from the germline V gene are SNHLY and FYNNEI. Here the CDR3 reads CASNTRQGGNQPQHF. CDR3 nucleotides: TGTGCCAGCAACACTCGACAGGGTGGCAATCAGCCCCAGCATTTT. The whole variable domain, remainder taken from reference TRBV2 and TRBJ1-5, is EPEVTQTPSHQVTQMGQEVILRCVPISNHLYFYWYRQILGQKVEFLVSFYNNEISEKSEIFDDQFSVERPDGSNFTLKIRSTKLEDSAMYFCASNTRQGGNQPQHFGDGTRLSIL.

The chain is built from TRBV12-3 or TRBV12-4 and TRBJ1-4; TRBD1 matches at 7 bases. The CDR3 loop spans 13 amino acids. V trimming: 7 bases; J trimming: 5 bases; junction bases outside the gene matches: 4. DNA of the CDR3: TGTGCCAGCAACCGGGACAGCAATGAAAAACTGTTTTTT. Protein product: CASNRDSNEKLFF.

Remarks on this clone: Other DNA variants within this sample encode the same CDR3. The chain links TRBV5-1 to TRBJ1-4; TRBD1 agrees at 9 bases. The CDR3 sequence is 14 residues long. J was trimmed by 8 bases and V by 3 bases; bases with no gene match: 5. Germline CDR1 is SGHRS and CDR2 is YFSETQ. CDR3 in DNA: TGCGCCAGCAGCTCGGGACAGGGTCGGGAAAAACTGTTTTTT. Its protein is CASSSGQGREKLFF.

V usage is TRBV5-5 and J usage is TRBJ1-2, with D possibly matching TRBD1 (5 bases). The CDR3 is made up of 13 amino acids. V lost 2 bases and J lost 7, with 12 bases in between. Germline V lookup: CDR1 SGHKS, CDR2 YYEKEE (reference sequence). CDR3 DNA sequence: TGTGCCAGCAGCTTCAATAGGGGTCGTGGCTACACCTTC. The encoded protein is CASSFNRGRGYTF. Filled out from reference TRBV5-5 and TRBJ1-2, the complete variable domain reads DAGVTQSPTHLIKTRGQQVTLRCSPISGHKSVSWYQQVLGQGPQFIFQYYEKEERGRGNFPDRFSARQFPNYSSELNVNALLLGDSALYLCASSFNRGRGYTFGSGTRLTVV.

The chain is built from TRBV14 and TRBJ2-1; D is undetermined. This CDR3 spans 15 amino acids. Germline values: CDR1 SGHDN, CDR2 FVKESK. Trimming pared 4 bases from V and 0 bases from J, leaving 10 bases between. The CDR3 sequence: CASSLQSSSYNEQFF. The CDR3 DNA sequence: TGTGCCAGCAGCCTACAGTCCAGCTCCTACAATGAGCAGTTCTTC.